The 28 T cell receptor beta chains in this list originate from one sample, sequenced in a study of blood T cell repertoires in COVID-19. Assay used: immunoSEQ multiplex PCR; TCRdb lists only in-frame clones, some missing. The sample records under 250,000 clones, roughly 90% being singletons. The sample was peripheral blood. Receptor source: a man aged 60 to 75 who had recovered from COVID-19.

The gene calls are TRBV5-1 and TRBJ1-2; 10 nucleotides align to TRBD1. V trimming: 2 bases; J trimming: 3 bases; junction bases outside the gene matches: 4. This CDR3 comprises 15 residues. Germline CDR1 and CDR2: SGHRS and YFSETQ. CDR3 in DNA: TGCGCCAGCAGCTTCGGAGGACAGGGGGACTATGGCTACACCTTC. Protein product: CASSFGGQGDYGYTF.

The chain combines TRBV28 with TRBJ1-2; D gene ambiguous. Looked up from germline, CDR1 is MDHEN and CDR2 is SYDVKM. Trimming stripped 3 bases from V and 4 bases from J, with 9 bases between. The CDR3 is made up of 13 amino acids. The CDR3 coding sequence is TGTGCCAGCAGTTTTAAGGCAGGCTATGGCTACACCTTC. Protein product: CASSFKAGYGYTF.

The chain carries TRBV19 and TRBJ2-2; perhaps TRBD2 as D (6 bases). The V gene lost 7 bases and the J gene lost 4 bases, with 19 bases spanning the gap. This CDR3 contains 16 residues. In germline, CDR1 is LNHDA, CDR2 SQIVND (reference sequence). The CDR3 bases are TGTGCCAGTACCTTAGGGGACGGAGGGCCCACCGGGGAGCTGTTTTTT. This gives the protein CASTLGDGGPTGELFF.

The chain recombines TRBV6-5 with TRBJ2-2; possibly TRBD1 for D (5 bases). CDR3 length: 13 residues. The V end was cut by 7 bases, the J end by 6 bases, with 12 bases between. The germline V gene has CDR1 MNHEY and CDR2 SVGAGI. CDR3 residues: CASTRTGAGELFF. CDR3 in DNA: TGTGCCAGCACCCGAACAGGCGCCGGGGAGCTGTTTTTT.

In this sample, this clone turned up many times. The chain joins TRBV27 to TRBJ2-7, with TRBD2 matching 8 bases. The ends lost 8 bases at V and 0 bases at J; junction bases unmatched: 9. Germline V gives CDR1 MNHEY, CDR2 SMNVEV (reference sequence). The CDR3 is 15 amino acids. CDR3 loop: CASGTSGTSSYEQYF. CDR3 sequence (DNA): TGTGCCAGCGGCACTAGCGGAACGTCCTCCTACGAGCAGTACTTC.

V usage is TRBV28 and J usage is TRBJ1-3; 7 nucleotides line up with TRBD1. The V segment lost 4 bases and the J segment 0 bases; nucleotides outside the gene matches: 6. CDR1 is MDHEN, CDR2 SYDVKM, per germline. The CDR3 consists of 16 residues. CDR3 loop: CASSSTGLISGNTIYF. The CDR3 region has the DNA TGTGCCAGCAGTTCGACAGGGTTGATCTCTGGAAACACCATATATTTT.

The chain has TRBV7-8 and TRBJ2-2; 10 bases match TRBD2. V lost 5 bases to trimming and J lost 6 bases; unmatched junction nucleotides: 6. The CDR3 is made up of 15 amino acids. Germline V lookup: CDR1 SGHVS, CDR2 FQNEAQ. The CDR3 DNA reads TGTGCCAGCAGCCCAAGCGGGGGGGCCGCCGGGGAGCTGTTTTTT. Translating gives CASSPSGGAAGELFF.

The CDR3 nucleotides are TGCGCCAGCAGCCATGGCAGGGACACCTACGAGCAGTACTTC. It codes for CASSHGRDTYEQYF. The chain links TRBV4-1 to TRBJ2-7; D may be TRBD1 (6 bases). V was clipped by 3 bases and J by 2 bases, with 11 bases between them. The CDR3 spans 14 residues. From germline, CDR1 is MGHRA and CDR2 YSYEKL.

This chain's CDR3 is CASSLLAGSAGELFF. Written as DNA, the CDR3 is TGTGCCAGCAGCCTACTAGCGGGGTCGGCCGGGGAGCTGTTTTTT. This chain links TRBV7-3 with TRBJ2-2; 10 nucleotides agree with TRBD2. The V gene end was trimmed by 5 bases and the J gene end by 6 bases; junction bases not matched to a gene: 6. The CDR3 sequence is 15 residues long. The germline gives CDR1 SGHTA, CDR2 FQGTGA.

This clone was seen ten or more times. The rearrangement uses TRBV7-8 and TRBJ1-5; unclear D gene. The V gene's germline CDR1 is SGHVS and CDR2 FQNEAQ. The length of the CDR3 is 12 residues. V was trimmed by 1 base and J by 9 bases, leaving 7 bases between them. CDR3 coding DNA: TGTGCCAGCAGCTTAGGAATCAGGCCCCAGCATTTT. Translation: CASSLGIRPQHF.

This rearrangement joins TRBV3-1 (or the pseudogene TRBV3-2) to TRBJ2-1; 14 bases are shared with TRBD2. CDR1 LGHDT and CDR2 YNNKEL come from the germline V gene (reference sequence). Germline trimming cut 4 bases from V and 10 bases from J; bases unmatched to any gene: 15. The CDR3 loop spans 18 amino acids. Here the CDR3 DNA reads TGTGCCAGCAGCCTACACGGGCTGACTAGCGGGAGGGCAGGGGAGCAGTTCTTC. As protein: CASSLHGLTSGRAGEQFF.

This chain connects TRBV28 to TRBJ1-1; D gene unclear. Germline V gives CDR1 MDHEN, CDR2 SYDVKM. V shed 10 bases and J shed 0 bases, with 3 bases lying between them. This CDR3 has 10 residues. CDR3 bases: TGTGCCACCTTGAACACTGAAGCTTTCTTT. It specifies CATLNTEAFF.

The chain links TRBV30 to TRBJ1-5; 11 nucleotides line up with TRBD1. J lost 6 bases, V lost 2 bases, and 3 bases had no gene match. The CDR3 length is 14 residues. The germline gives CDR1 GTSNPN, CDR2 SVGIG (reference sequence). CDR3 sequence (DNA): TGTGCCTGGAGTCGGACAGGGGGCGGTCAGCCCCAGCATTTT. This codes for CAWSRTGGGQPQHF.

The chain couples TRBV7-2 to TRBJ1-2; TRBD1 matches at 12 bases. From germline, CDR1 is SGHTA and CDR2 FQGNSA. V lost 4 bases, J lost 5 bases, and 11 bases stayed unmatched. The CDR3 covers 17 residues. The CDR3 sequence is CASSSQGQGALMYGYTF. In nucleotides, the CDR3 is TGTGCCAGCAGCTCACAGGGACAGGGGGCCTTGATGTATGGCTACACCTTC.

A single count supports this clone. The gene calls are TRBV15 and TRBJ1-3; TRBD1 might be the D (5 bases). Germline V gives CDR1 LNHNV, CDR2 YYDKDF (reference sequence). This CDR3 contains 15 residues. V was cut by 5 bases and J by 2 bases, with 13 bases left in between. This chain's CDR3 is CATSGLRGAGNTIYF. The CDR3 DNA reads as TGTGCCACCAGCGGACTCCGGGGGGCTGGAAACACCATATATTTT.

This clone was recorded once. The V gene is TRBV7-9, the J gene TRBJ2-1; 12 nucleotides match TRBD2. With V trimmed by 2 bases and J by 9 bases, 5 bases remained unmatched. The germline V gene encodes CDR1 SEHNR and CDR2 FQNEAQ (reference sequence). The CDR3 is 15 residues long. In DNA, the CDR3 is TGTGCCAGCAGCTTACTAGCGGGAGGGCCCTCTGAGCAGTTCTTC. This translates into CASSLLAGGPSEQFF. The full variable domain, with the rest looked up from reference TRBV7-9 and TRBJ2-1, is DTGVSQNPRHKITKRGQNVTFRCDPISEHNRLYWYRQTLGQGPEFLTYFQNEAQLEKSRLLSDRFSAERPKGSFSTLEIQRTEQGDSAMYLCASSLLAGGPSEQFFGPGTRLTVL.

This clone was recorded once. The rearrangement links TRBV16 to TRBJ1-5; no firm D call. The CDR3 loop spans 15 amino acids. V was cut by 3 bases and J by 0 bases, with 9 bases left in between. CDR1 is KGHSY and CDR2 is FQNENV in the germline V gene. This chain's CDR3 is CASSQKGLSNQPQHF. CDR3 sequence (DNA): TGTGCCAGCAGCCAGAAAGGACTTAGCAATCAGCCCCAGCATTTT.

This clone was observed a few times. V and J are TRBV5-1 and TRBJ1-4, with 7 bases aligning to TRBD1. Germline V gene data show CDR1 as SGHRS and CDR2 as YFSETQ. This CDR3 is built from 15 residues. V was pared by 0 bases and J by 7 bases, with 6 bases of the junction left unmatched. As DNA, the CDR3 is TGCGCCAGCAGCTTGGGTGACAGGGTAATTGAAAAACTGTTTTTT. It specifies CASSLGDRVIEKLFF.

The V call is TRBV7-9, the J call TRBJ2-1, with 8 bases fitting TRBD2. After removal of 5 bases from V and 8 bases from J, the junction contained 5 bases not matched to a gene. The CDR3 has 13 amino acids. Germline CDR1 SEHNR, CDR2 FQNEAQ (reference sequence). This CDR3 reads CASSPGGFDEQFF. For the CDR3, the DNA is TGTGCCAGCAGCCCGGGGGGGTTCGATGAGCAGTTCTTC.

The chain recombines TRBV7-2 with TRBJ1-1, with D tentatively TRBD1 (5 bases). The germline CDR1 and CDR2 sequences are SGHTA and FQGNSA. V dropped 5 bases and J dropped 4 bases, with 17 bases sitting between them. The CDR3 length is 15 residues. For the CDR3, the DNA is TGTGCCAGCAGCGATCAAGTGGGGAGGGGCACTGAAGCTTTCTTT. Translation: CASSDQVGRGTEAFF.

This chain links TRBV27 with TRBJ1-1, with D maybe TRBD1 (6 bases). This CDR3 comprises 14 residues. Germline V lookup: CDR1 MNHEY, CDR2 SMNVEV (reference sequence). The V end was cut by 4 bases, the J end by 4 bases, with 13 bases between. The CDR3 nucleotides are TGTGCCAGCAGTTACAGGGAAGTTAGCACTGAAGCTTTCTTT. It yields the protein CASSYREVSTEAFF.

The V gene is TRBV3-1 (or the pseudogene TRBV3-2), the J gene TRBJ1-4; D not certain. Germline-derived CDR1 and CDR2 are LGHDT and YNNKEL (reference sequence). The V end was cut by 0 bases, the J end by 14 bases, with 22 bases between. The CDR3 runs to 16 residues. In DNA form, the CDR3 reads TGTGCCAGCAGCCAAGAATCCGCCAATCGGGTTTTAGAGCTGTTTTTT. It is translated as CASSQESANRVLELFF.

The gene calls are TRBV6-5 and TRBJ1-2; 8 positions match TRBD1. V lost 6 bases to trimming and J lost 7 bases; unmatched junction nucleotides: 7. The CDR3 runs 13 residues. Germline V gene lookup returns CDR1 MNHEY and CDR2 SVGAGI. CDR3: CASSDRGQLGYTF. DNA of the CDR3: TGTGCCAGCAGCGACAGGGGTCAGCTTGGCTACACCTTC.

The rearrangement links TRBV19 to TRBJ1-5, with D unclear. V lost 11 bases, J lost 0 bases, and 14 bases lay in between. Germline V gene lookup returns CDR1 LNHDA and CDR2 SQIVND (reference sequence). The CDR3 runs to 14 residues. For the CDR3, the DNA is TGTGCCGCTTTCAAGGAGGATAGCAATCAGCCCCAGCATTTT. Its protein is CAAFKEDSNQPQHF.

This clone appeared a single time. The J gene is TRBJ2-1, the V gene TRBV7-3; 8 bases match TRBD2. The germline gives CDR1 SGHTA, CDR2 FQGTGA. The J segment lost 1 base and the V segment lost 6 bases, leaving 5 bases of the junction unmatched. The CDR3 is 15 amino acids. The DNA for the CDR3 is TGTGCCAGCAGATCGGGACTAGAGTCCTACAATGAGCAGTTCTTC. This sequence encodes CASRSGLESYNEQFF.

This chain uses TRBV6-5 with TRBJ1-1; D gene ambiguous. V was trimmed by 0 bases and J by 8 bases, leaving 13 bases between them. Per germline, CDR1 MNHEY and CDR2 SVGAGI. CDR3 length: 14 residues. The CDR3 DNA reads as TGTGCCAGCAGTTACTCGAGGTCCTTGGCCGAAGCTTTCTTT. This codes for CASSYSRSLAEAFF.

The chain joins TRBV15 to TRBJ1-1; 10 bases map to TRBD1. The CDR3 has 20 residues. CDR1 is LNHNV and CDR2 is YYDKDF in the germline V gene (reference sequence). V was pared by 1 base and J by 3 bases, with 17 bases of the junction left unmatched. CDR3 nucleotides: TGTGCCACCAGCAGAGTGGGGGGACAGGGGTTAATTGGTTGGGACACTGAAGCTTTCTTT. Encoded protein: CATSRVGGQGLIGWDTEAFF. The whole variable domain, remainder taken from reference TRBV15 and TRBJ1-1, is DAMVIQNPRYQVTQFGKPVTLSCSQTLNHNVMYWYQQKSSQAPKLLFHYYDKDFNNEADTPDNFQSRRPNTSFCFLDIRSPGLGDTAMYLCATSRVGGQGLIGWDTEAFFGQGTRLTVV.

As DNA, the CDR3 is TGTGCCAGCAGCTTGGGAGGCACCTACGAGCAGTACTTC. Translating gives CASSLGGTYEQYF. The chain combines TRBV5-5 with TRBJ2-7; no clear D. V was clipped by 0 bases and J by 2 bases, with 6 bases between them. The CDR3 runs 13 residues. Germline V gene lookup returns CDR1 SGHKS and CDR2 YYEKEE (reference sequence). Drawing the rest from reference TRBV5-5 and TRBJ2-7, the complete variable domain is DAGVTQSPTHLIKTRGQQVTLRCSPISGHKSVSWYQQVLGQGPQFIFQYYEKEERGRGNFPDRFSARQFPNYSSELNVNALLLGDSALYLCASSLGGTYEQYFGPGTRLTVT.